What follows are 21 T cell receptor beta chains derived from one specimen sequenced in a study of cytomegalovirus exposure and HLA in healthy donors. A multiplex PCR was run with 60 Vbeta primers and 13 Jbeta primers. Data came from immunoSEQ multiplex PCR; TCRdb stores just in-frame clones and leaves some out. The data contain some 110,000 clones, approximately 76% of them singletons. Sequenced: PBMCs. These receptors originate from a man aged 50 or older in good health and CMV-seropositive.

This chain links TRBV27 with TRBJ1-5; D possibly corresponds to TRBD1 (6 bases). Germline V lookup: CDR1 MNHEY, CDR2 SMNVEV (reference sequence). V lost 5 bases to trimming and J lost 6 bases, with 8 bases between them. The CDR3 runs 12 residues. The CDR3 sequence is CASSRGGQPQHF. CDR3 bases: TGTGCCAGCAGTAGGGGGGGTCAGCCCCAGCATTTT.

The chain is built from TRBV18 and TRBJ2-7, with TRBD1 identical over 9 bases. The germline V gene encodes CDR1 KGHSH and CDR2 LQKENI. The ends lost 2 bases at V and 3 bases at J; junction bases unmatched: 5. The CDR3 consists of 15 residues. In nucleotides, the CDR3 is TGTGCCAGCTCACCATCCGGGACAGGGAGCTACGAGCAGTACTTC. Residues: CASSPSGTGSYEQYF.

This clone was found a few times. The CDR3 DNA sequence: TGCGCCAGCAGCTTGGTCGACCCGAGGGTGGAGACCCAGTACTTC. Translating it yields CASSLVDPRVETQYF. The chain has TRBV5-1 and TRBJ2-5; TRBD2 might be the D (5 bases). Germline lookup yields CDR1 SGHRS and CDR2 YFSETQ. This CDR3 region has 15 residues. V was cut by 0 bases and J by 5 bases, with 14 bases left in between.

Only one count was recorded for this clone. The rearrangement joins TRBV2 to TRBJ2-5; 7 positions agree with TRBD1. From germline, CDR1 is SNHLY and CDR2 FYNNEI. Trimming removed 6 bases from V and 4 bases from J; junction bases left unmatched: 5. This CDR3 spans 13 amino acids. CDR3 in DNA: TGTGCCAGCAGCGACAGGGATCTAGAGACCCAGTACTTC. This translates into CASSDRDLETQYF.

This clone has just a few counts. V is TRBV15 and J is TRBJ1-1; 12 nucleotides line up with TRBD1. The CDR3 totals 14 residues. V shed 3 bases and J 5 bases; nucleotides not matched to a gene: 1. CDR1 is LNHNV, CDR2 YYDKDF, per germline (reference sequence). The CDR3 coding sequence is TGTGCCACCAGCAGGGGACAGGGGGCAACTGAAGCTTTCTTT. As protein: CATSRGQGATEAFF.

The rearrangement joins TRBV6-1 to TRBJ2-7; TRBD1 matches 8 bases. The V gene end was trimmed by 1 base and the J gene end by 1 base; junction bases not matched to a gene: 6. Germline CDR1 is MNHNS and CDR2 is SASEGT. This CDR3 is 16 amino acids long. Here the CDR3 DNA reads TGTGCCAGCAGTGAAGTGCCGACAGGGGTTTCCTACGAGCAGTACTTC. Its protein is CASSEVPTGVSYEQYF.

CDR3: CASSGGTSADTQYF. The DNA of the CDR3 is TGTGCCAGCAGTGGCGGGACTAGCGCAGATACGCAGTATTTT. The rearrangement uses TRBV2 and TRBJ2-3; 10 positions match TRBD2. CDR1 and CDR2 from the germline V gene are SNHLY and FYNNEI. The ends lost 4 bases at V and 4 bases at J; junction bases unmatched: 2. The CDR3 is 14 residues long. The full variable domain, its missing parts supplied by reference TRBV2 and TRBJ2-3, is EPEVTQTPSHQVTQMGQEVILRCVPISNHLYFYWYRQILGQKVEFLVSFYNNEISEKSEIFDDQFSVERPDGSNFTLKIRSTKLEDSAMYFCASSGGTSADTQYFGPGTRLTVL.

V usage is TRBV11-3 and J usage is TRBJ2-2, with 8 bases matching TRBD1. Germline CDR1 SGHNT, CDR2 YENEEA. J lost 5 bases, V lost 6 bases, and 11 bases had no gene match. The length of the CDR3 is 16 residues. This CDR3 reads CASRKRTGIGTGELFF. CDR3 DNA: TGTGCCAGCAGAAAACGGACAGGGATTGGAACCGGGGAGCTGTTTTTT.

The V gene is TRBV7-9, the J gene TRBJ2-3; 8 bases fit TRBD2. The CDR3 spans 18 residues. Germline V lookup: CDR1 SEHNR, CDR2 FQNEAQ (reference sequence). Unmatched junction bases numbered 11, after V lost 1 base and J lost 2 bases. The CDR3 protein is CASSLVITSGSLTDTQYF. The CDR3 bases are TGTGCCAGCAGCTTAGTCATAACTAGCGGATCCCTCACAGATACGCAGTATTTT.

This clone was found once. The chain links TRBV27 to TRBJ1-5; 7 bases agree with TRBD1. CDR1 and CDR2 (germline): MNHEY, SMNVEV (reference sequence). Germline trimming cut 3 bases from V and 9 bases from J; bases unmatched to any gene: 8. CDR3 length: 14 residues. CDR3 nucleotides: TGTGCCAGCAGTTTGAGGGGGCCGTGGGGGCCCCAGCATTTT. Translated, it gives CASSLRGPWGPQHF.

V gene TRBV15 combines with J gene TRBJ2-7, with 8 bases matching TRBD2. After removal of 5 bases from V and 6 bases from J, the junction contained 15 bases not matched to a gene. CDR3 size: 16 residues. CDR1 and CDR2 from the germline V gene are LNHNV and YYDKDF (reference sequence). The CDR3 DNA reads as TGTGCCACCAGCTCCGACCGGGGGGGACTCCACATCGAGCAGTACTTC. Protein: CATSSDRGGLHIEQYF. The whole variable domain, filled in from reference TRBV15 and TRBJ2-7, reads DAMVIQNPRYQVTQFGKPVTLSCSQTLNHNVMYWYQQKSSQAPKLLFHYYDKDFNNEADTPDNFQSRRPNTSFCFLDIRSPGLGDTAMYLCATSSDRGGLHIEQYFGPGTRLTVT.

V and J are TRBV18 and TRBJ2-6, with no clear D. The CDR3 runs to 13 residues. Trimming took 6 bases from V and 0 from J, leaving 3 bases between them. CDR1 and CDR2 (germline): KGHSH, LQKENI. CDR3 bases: TGTGCCAGCTCCAACTCTGGGGCCAACGTCCTGACTTTC. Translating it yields CASSNSGANVLTF. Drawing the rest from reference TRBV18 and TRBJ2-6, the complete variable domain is NAGVMQNPRHLVRRRGQEARLRCSPMKGHSHVYWYRQLPEEGLKFMVYLQKENIIDESGMPKERFSAEFPKEGPSILRIQQVVRGDSAAYFCASSNSGANVLTFGAGSRLTVL.

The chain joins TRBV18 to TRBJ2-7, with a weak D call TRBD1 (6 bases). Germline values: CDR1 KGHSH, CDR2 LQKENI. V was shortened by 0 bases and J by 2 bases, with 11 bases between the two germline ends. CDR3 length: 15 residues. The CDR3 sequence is CASSPPGTPAYEQYF. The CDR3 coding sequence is TGTGCCAGCTCACCACCGGGGACACCGGCCTACGAGCAGTACTTC.

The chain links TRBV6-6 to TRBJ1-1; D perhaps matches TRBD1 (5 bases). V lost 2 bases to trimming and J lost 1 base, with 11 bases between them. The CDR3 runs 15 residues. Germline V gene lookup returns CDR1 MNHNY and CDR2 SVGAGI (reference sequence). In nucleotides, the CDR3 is TGTGCCAGCAGTTACGGGGAGGGGCCGAACACTGAAGCTTTCTTT. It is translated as CASSYGEGPNTEAFF.

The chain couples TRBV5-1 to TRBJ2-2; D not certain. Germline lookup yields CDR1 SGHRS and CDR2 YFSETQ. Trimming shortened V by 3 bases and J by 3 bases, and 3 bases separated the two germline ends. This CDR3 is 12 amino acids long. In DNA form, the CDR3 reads TGCGCCAGCAGCTCGGACACCGGGGAGCTGTTTTTT. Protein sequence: CASSSDTGELFF.

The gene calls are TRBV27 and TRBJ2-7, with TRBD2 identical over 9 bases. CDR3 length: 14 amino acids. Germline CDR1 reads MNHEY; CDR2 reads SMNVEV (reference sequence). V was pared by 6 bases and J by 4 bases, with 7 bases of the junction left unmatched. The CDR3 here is CASSYKTSGYEQYF. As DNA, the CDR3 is TGTGCCAGCAGCTATAAGACTAGCGGTTACGAGCAGTACTTC.

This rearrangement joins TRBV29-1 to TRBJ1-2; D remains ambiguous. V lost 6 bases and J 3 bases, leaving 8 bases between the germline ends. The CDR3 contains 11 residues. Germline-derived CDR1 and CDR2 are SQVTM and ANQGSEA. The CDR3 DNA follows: TGCAGCGTCGGTTCGGACTATGGCTACACCTTC. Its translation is CSVGSDYGYTF.

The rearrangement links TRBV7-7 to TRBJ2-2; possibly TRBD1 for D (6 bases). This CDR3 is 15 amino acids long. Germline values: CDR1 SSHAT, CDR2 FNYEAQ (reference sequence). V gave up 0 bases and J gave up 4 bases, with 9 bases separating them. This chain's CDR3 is CASSLAGGRTGELFF. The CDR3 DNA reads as TGTGCCAGCAGCTTAGCTGGGGGCCGCACCGGGGAGCTGTTTTTT.

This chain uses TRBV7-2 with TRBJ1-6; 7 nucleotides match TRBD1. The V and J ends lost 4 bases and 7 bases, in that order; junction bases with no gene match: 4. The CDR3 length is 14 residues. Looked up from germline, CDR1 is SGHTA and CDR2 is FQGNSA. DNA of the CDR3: TGTGCCAGCAGCTCAAGGGGGCGGAATTCACCCCTCCACTTT. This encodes CASSSRGRNSPLHF.

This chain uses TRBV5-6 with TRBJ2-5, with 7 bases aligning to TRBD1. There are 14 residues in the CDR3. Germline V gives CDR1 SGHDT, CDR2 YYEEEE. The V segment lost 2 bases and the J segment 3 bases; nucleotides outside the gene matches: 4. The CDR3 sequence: CASSFRDSEETQYF. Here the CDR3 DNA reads TGTGCCAGCAGCTTCCGGGACAGCGAAGAGACCCAGTACTTC. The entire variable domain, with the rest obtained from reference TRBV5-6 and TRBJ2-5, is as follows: DAGVTQSPTHLIKTRGQQVTLRCSPKSGHDTVSWYQQALGQGPQFIFQYYEEEERQRGNFPDRFSGHQFPNYSSELNVNALLLGDSALYLCASSFRDSEETQYFGPGTRLLVL.

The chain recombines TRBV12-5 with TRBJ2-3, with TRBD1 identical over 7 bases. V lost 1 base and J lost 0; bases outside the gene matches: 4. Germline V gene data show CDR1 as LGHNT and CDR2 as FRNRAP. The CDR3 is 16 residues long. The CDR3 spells CASGLGLTGSTDTQYF. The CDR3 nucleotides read TGTGCTAGTGGTTTGGGCCTGACAGGGAGCACAGATACGCAGTATTTT.